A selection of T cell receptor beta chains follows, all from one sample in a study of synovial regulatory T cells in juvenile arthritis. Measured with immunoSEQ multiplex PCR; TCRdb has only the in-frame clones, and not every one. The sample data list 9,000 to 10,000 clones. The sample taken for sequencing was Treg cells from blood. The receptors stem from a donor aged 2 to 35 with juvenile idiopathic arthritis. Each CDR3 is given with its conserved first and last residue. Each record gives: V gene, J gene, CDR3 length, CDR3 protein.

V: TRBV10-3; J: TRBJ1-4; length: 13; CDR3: CAISEGRNEKLFF
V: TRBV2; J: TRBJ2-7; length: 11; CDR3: CASSGDGKQYF
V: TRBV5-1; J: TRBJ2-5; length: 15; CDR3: CASSLDVGGPETQYF
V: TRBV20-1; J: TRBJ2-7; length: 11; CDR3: CSARALAEQYF
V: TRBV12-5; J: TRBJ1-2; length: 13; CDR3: CASGLAQGNGYTF
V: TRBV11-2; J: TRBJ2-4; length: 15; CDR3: CASSLWDRVKNIQYF
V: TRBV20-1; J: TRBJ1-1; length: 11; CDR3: CSARANTEAFF
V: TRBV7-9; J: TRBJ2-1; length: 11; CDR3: CASSVYNEQFF
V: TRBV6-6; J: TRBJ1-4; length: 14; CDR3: CASTPAGAGEKLFF
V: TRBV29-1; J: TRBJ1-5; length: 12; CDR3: CSVATANQPQHF
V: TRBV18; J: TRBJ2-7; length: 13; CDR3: CASSPRGSYEQYF
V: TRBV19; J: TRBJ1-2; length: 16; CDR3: CASSTYPQGWFSGYTF
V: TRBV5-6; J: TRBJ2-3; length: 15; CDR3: CASSPTSGRTDTQYF
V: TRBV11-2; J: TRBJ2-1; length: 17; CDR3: CASSLVYSGRVHLEQFF
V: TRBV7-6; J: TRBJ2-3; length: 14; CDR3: CASSWGASTDTQYF
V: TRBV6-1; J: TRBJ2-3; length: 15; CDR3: CASSEGGQGRTTQYF
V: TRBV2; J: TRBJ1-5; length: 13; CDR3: CASRPQAGQPQHF
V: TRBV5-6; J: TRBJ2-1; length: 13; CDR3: CASSFAPSNEQFF
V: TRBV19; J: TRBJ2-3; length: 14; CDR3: CASSFLNVGDTQYF
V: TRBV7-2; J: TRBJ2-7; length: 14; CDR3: CASSVWGLDYEQYF
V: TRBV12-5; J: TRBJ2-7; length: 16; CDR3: CASGLGEPRGVSEQYF
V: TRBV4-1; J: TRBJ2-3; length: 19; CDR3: CASSPFLAGETTSTDTQYF
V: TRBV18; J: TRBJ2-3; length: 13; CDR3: CASSLAVTDTQYF
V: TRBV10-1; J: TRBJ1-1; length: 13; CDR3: CASSEGRGTEAFF
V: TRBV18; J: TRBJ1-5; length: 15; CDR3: CASSPYRGGGQPQHF
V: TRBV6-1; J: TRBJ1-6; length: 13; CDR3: CASKTGGNSPLHF
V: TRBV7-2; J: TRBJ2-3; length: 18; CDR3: CASSLWTGGMKGTDTQYF
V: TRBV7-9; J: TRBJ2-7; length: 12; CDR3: CASTILPSEQYF
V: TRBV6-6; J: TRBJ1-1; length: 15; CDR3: CASSAGGGAGSKAFF
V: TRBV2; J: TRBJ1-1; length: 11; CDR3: CASTGWTEAFF
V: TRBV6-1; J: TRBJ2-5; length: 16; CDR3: CASSDQYRVGVQTQYF
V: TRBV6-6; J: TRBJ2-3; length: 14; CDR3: CASSYGLPRDTQYF
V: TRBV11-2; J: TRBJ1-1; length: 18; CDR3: CASSLGGGRLEVNTEAFF